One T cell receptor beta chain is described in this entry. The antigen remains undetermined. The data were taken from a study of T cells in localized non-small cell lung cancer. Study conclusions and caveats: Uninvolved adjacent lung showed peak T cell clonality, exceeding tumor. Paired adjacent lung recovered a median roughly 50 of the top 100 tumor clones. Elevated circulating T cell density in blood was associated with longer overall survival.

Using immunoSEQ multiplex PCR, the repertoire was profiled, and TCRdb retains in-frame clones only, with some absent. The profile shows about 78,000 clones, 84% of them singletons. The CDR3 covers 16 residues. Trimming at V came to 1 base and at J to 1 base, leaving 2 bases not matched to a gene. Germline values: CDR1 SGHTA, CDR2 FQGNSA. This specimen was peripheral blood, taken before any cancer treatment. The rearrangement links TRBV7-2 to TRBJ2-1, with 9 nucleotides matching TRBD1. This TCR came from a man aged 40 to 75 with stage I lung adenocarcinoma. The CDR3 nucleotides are TGTGCCAGCAGCTTAGATGGGACAGGGTCCTACAATGAGCAGTTCTTC. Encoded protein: CASSLDGTGSYNEQFF.